The entry below describes one T cell receptor beta chain. Per the original data handling: Amplified reference gene primers provided the basis for estimating nucleated cell counts. Profiling relied on immunoSEQ multiplex PCR, and the TCRdb table lists in-frame clones only, not all of them. V, J and clone size reflect that table, while D and trimming were determined from the DNA. The sample shows 60,000 to 75,000 clones, about 90% of them seen only once. This sample is part of a study of blood T cell repertoires in COVID-19. Study information: From the United States, Italy and Spain came samples of acute and convalescent COVID-19. T cells, B-cell-depleted T cells, or PBMCs provided the cDNA or gDNA that served as material.

The germline V gene encodes CDR1 PRHDT and CDR2 FYEKMQ (reference sequence). The CDR3 loop spans 14 amino acids. Trimming cost V 0 bases and J 3 bases, with 9 bases left between them. The Seattle patients joined while their infection was active and were tracked longitudinally afterward. The chain couples TRBV13 to TRBJ2-7; D gene unclear. This TCR was recovered from a woman aged 50 to 65 with COVID-19, enrolled during active disease. Material: peripheral blood. CDR3 amino acids: CASSLGRSDYEQYF. As DNA, the CDR3 is TGTGCCAGCAGCTTAGGGCGGTCGGACTACGAGCAGTACTTC.